One and the same sample provided the 27 T cell receptor beta chains below, sequenced in a study of cytomegalovirus exposure and HLA in healthy donors. The PCR had 60 Vbeta and 13 Jbeta primers. Libraries were prepared by immunoSEQ multiplex PCR; TCRdb keeps only in-frame clonotypes and omits some of them. Found here are 97,000 or so clones, about three fifths of them singletons; the top ten hold about 4.5%. The sequencing input was PBMCs. These receptors originate from a human donor in good health.

Regarding this clone: Mismatch with germline at one junction end may stem from a read error. The gene calls are TRBV7-9 and TRBJ2-1; D is ambiguous. This CDR3 spans 12 amino acids. The germline CDR1 and CDR2 sequences are SEHNR and FQNEAQ (reference sequence). The CDR3 nucleotides read TGTTCCAGCAGCTTAATCCGTAATGAGCAGTTCTTC. Protein sequence: CSSSLIRNEQFF.

This chain links TRBV19 with TRBJ2-4, with 10 bases aligning to TRBD1. The CDR3 contains 18 residues. Germline CDR1 LNHDA, CDR2 SQIVND (reference sequence). Trimming cost V 5 bases and J 0 bases; bases outside gene matches: 10. The CDR3 loop is CASSYRTGGLLAKNIQYF. CDR3 nucleotide sequence: TGTGCCAGTAGTTATAGGACAGGGGGATTACTAGCCAAAAACATTCAGTACTTC.

This clone came up a few times. The chain uses TRBV28 and TRBJ1-1; weak D call: TRBD1 (6 bases). Germline CDR1 MDHEN, CDR2 SYDVKM. With 10 bases removed from V and 0 bases from J, the gap between germline ends came to 18 bases. This CDR3 comprises 15 residues. CDR3 DNA sequence: TGTGCCACCAAACCACAGGGTAGGGTGAACACTGAAGCTTTCTTT. Protein product: CATKPQGRVNTEAFF.

This chain links TRBV5-1 with TRBJ1-6, with 7 bases matching TRBD1. Germline V CDR1 and CDR2: SGHRS, YFSETQ. The trim removed 0 bases at V and 5 bases at J, leaving 2 bases unmatched. CDR3 length equals 15 residues. CDR3: CASSLDGQDNSPLHF. The DNA for the CDR3 is TGCGCCAGCAGCTTGGATGGACAGGATAATTCACCCCTCCACTTT.

This clone was seen a few times. Other DNA sequences in this sample translate to the same CDR3. The genes are TRBV30 and TRBJ1-1, with no clear D. V lost 0 bases and J lost 2, with 10 bases in between. Germline CDR1 GTSNPN, CDR2 SVGIG (reference sequence). This CDR3 contains 14 residues. The CDR3: CAWSVMRANTEAFF. The DNA for the CDR3 is TGTGCCTGGAGTGTAATGCGGGCAAACACTGAAGCTTTCTTT.

The genes are TRBV9 and TRBJ2-1; the D is unclear. The V gene lost 4 bases and the J gene lost 4 bases, with 15 bases spanning the gap. CDR1 and CDR2 from the germline V gene are SGDLS and YYNGEE. The CDR3 is made up of 15 amino acids. CDR3 in amino acids: CASSPYPSRYNEQFF. The CDR3 DNA is TGTGCCAGCAGCCCGTACCCCTCGAGGTACAATGAGCAGTTCTTC. Variable domain in full (rest from reference TRBV9 and TRBJ2-1): DSGVTQTPKHLITATGQRVTLRCSPRSGDLSVYWYQQSLDQGLQFLIQYYNGEERAKGNILERFSAQQFPDLHSELNLSSLELGDSALYFCASSPYPSRYNEQFFGPGTRLTVL.

This clone was seen more than once but under ten times. V gene TRBV6-1 combines with J gene TRBJ1-5; D gene ambiguous. The CDR3 totals 19 residues. The V gene lost 4 bases and the J gene lost 8 bases, with 30 bases spanning the gap. CDR1 is MNHNS, CDR2 SASEGT, per germline. This chain's CDR3 is CASSGRHTGIGLSSKPQHF. For the CDR3, the DNA is TGTGCCAGCAGTGGCCGACACACGGGTATAGGACTTTCAAGCAAGCCCCAGCATTTT.

The CDR3 coding sequence is TGTGCCAGCAGCTTACAGGGGAAGGAGCAGTTCTTC. It translates to CASSLQGKEQFF. The gene calls are TRBV7-9 and TRBJ2-1; D possibly corresponds to TRBD1 (6 bases). Looked up from germline, CDR1 is SEHNR and CDR2 is FQNEAQ (reference sequence). With 2 bases removed from V and 10 bases from J, the gap between germline ends came to 9 bases. The CDR3 totals 12 residues.

The rearrangement joins TRBV5-1 to TRBJ2-1; 7 positions agree with TRBD2. J lost 0 bases, V lost 4 bases, and 7 bases had no gene match. Germline loops: CDR1 SGHRS, CDR2 YFSETQ. The CDR3 totals 16 residues. The CDR3 sequence is CASSPDGLGSYNEQFF. The DNA of the CDR3 is TGCGCCAGCAGCCCCGACGGACTAGGCTCCTACAATGAGCAGTTCTTC.

This chain links TRBV18 with TRBJ1-5; D unclear. CDR3 length: 13 amino acids. Germline CDR1 KGHSH, CDR2 LQKENI. Trimming shortened V by 3 bases and J by 7 bases, and 10 bases separated the two germline ends. The CDR3 loop is CASSPGEEQPQHF. Written as DNA, the CDR3 is TGTGCCAGCTCACCTGGGGAGGAACAGCCCCAGCATTTT.

V is TRBV27 and J is TRBJ2-3, with a tentative D call TRBD2 (7 bases). Per germline, CDR1 MNHEY and CDR2 SMNVEV (reference sequence). The CDR3 runs to 15 residues. Trimming took 3 bases from V and 3 from J, leaving 13 bases between them. The CDR3 nucleotides are TGTGCCAGCAGTTTTGGAGGGAGGGGGACAGATACGCAGTATTTT. This codes for CASSFGGRGTDTQYF.

The chain couples TRBV29-1 to TRBJ2-7; D is uncertain. V was cut by 6 bases and J by 3 bases, with 6 bases left in between. Germline V gives CDR1 SQVTM, CDR2 ANQGSEA. This CDR3 region has 10 residues. CDR3: CSVLGYEQYF. The CDR3 region has the DNA TGCAGCGTGCTCGGCTACGAGCAGTACTTC.

The chain links TRBV27 to TRBJ2-7; 9 bases align to TRBD1. V shed 5 bases and J 3 bases; nucleotides not matched to a gene: 5. CDR1 is MNHEY and CDR2 is SMNVEV in the germline V gene (reference sequence). The CDR3 has 14 residues. CDR3 residues: CASSPLGQGYEQYF. CDR3 nucleotides: TGTGCCAGCAGTCCCTTGGGACAGGGCTACGAGCAGTACTTC.

The chain uses TRBV4-1 and TRBJ1-3, with TRBD1 as a possible D gene (6 bases). The CDR3 runs 16 residues. Trimming removed 0 bases from V and 5 bases from J, with 14 bases in between. Germline V lookup: CDR1 MGHRA, CDR2 YSYEKL. For the CDR3, the DNA is TGCGCCAGCAGCCAAGATTGGGGGGGCCTCCGAAACACCATATATTTT. Translating gives CASSQDWGGLRNTIYF.

The chain is built from TRBV2 and TRBJ2-1; the D gene is possibly TRBD2 (5 bases). The germline CDR1 and CDR2 sequences are SNHLY and FYNNEI. V dropped 7 bases and J dropped 6 bases, with 7 bases sitting between them. The CDR3 is 11 amino acids. CDR3 nucleotides: TGTGCCAGCATTGGAGGCAATGAGCAGTTCTTC. Translation: CASIGGNEQFF.

The chain recombines TRBV4-1 with TRBJ2-3; 10 bases are a match to TRBD2. Germline V lookup: CDR1 MGHRA, CDR2 YSYEKL. CDR3 length equals 16 residues. The V and J ends lost 1 base and 4 bases, in that order; junction bases with no gene match: 5. The CDR3 DNA reads as TGCGCCAGCAGCCAAGTCACAGCGGGAGGGCCAGATACGCAGTATTTT. Residues: CASSQVTAGGPDTQYF.

This clone has only a few counts. The chain links TRBV6-1 to TRBJ2-7; 8 nucleotides agree with TRBD1. J gave up 2 bases and V 10 bases, and 10 bases lay outside the gene matches. Germline CDR1 and CDR2: MNHNS and SASEGT. The CDR3 extends over 14 amino acids. The CDR3, as DNA: TGTGCCACGTCGGCCGACAGGGGACCCTACGAGCAGTACTTC. It codes for CATSADRGPYEQYF.

The chain combines TRBV7-9 with TRBJ2-5, with D possibly matching TRBD2 (5 bases). Germline CDR1 reads SEHNR; CDR2 reads FQNEAQ (reference sequence). The CDR3 is 15 residues long. The ends were cut back, 8 bases at V and 1 base at J, with 17 bases in the middle. The CDR3 nucleotides read TGTGCCAGCGGTCGGGGATTGGGATTCCAAGAGACCCAGTACTTC. This sequence encodes CASGRGLGFQETQYF.

V gene TRBV7-9 combines with J gene TRBJ1-1, with a tentative D call TRBD1 (5 bases). V gave up 5 bases and J gave up 6 bases, with 10 bases separating them. Germline V gene data show CDR1 as SEHNR and CDR2 as FQNEAQ (reference sequence). The CDR3 runs to 12 residues. The CDR3 region is CASSLDSSEAFF. DNA for the CDR3: TGTGCCAGCAGCCTTGACAGCTCTGAAGCTTTCTTT.

The chain employs TRBV11-3 and TRBJ2-3; 12 bases are a match to TRBD2. Looked up from germline, CDR1 is SGHNT and CDR2 is YENEEA. V shed 6 bases and J 5 bases; nucleotides not matched to a gene: 9. The CDR3 consists of 16 residues. The CDR3 coding sequence is TGTGCCAGCAGACCTCTCAGACTAGCGGGAGTAGATACGCAGTATTTT. It codes for CASRPLRLAGVDTQYF.

The rearrangement joins TRBV25-1 to TRBJ1-1, with 7 nucleotides matching TRBD1. The germline CDR1 and CDR2 sequences are MGHDK and SYGVNS. After removal of 1 base from V and 5 bases from J, the junction contained 10 bases not matched to a gene. The CDR3 contains 16 residues. The CDR3 sequence: CASSELGQGGRTEAFF. CDR3 in DNA: TGTGCCAGCAGTGAATTAGGTCAGGGGGGTCGGACTGAAGCTTTCTTT.

The chain links TRBV6-1 to TRBJ2-1, with a tentative D call TRBD1 (6 bases). Trimming took off 1 base at V and 6 bases at J, with 19 bases between the two ends. Germline V lookup: CDR1 MNHNS, CDR2 SASEGT. The CDR3 covers 17 residues. The CDR3 nucleotides read TGTGCCAGCAGTGAAGTCGCAGGGGCCGAGGTTTCCAATGAGCAGTTCTTC. Its protein product is CASSEVAGAEVSNEQFF.

This clone was detected a few times. The chain has TRBV5-1 and TRBJ1-3, with D unclear. The CDR3 is made up of 13 amino acids. Germline V gene lookup returns CDR1 SGHRS and CDR2 YFSETQ. Trimming removed 3 bases at V and 6 bases at J, with 10 bases between. Here the CDR3 reads CASSSEGENTIYF. Here the CDR3 DNA reads TGCGCCAGCAGCTCTGAGGGAGAAAACACCATATATTTT.

The rearrangement uses TRBV4-1 and TRBJ2-7, with 8 bases identical to TRBD1. Germline-derived CDR1 and CDR2 are MGHRA and YSYEKL. CDR3 length: 15 amino acids. Unmatched junction bases numbered 8, after V lost 2 bases and J lost 5 bases. CDR3 sequence: CASSQPVRGQDEQYF. DNA for the CDR3: TGCGCCAGCAGCCAACCCGTCAGGGGGCAGGACGAGCAGTACTTC.

CDR3 region: CASSIRAAGTGGNEQFF. CDR3 bases: TGTGCCAGTAGTATTCGGGCAGCCGGGACAGGGGGCAATGAGCAGTTCTTC. This rearrangement joins TRBV19 to TRBJ2-1, with 11 bases that match TRBD1. V was pared by 3 bases and J by 6 bases, with 10 bases of the junction left unmatched. The CDR3 runs to 17 residues. Germline V CDR1 and CDR2: LNHDA, SQIVND (reference sequence). The variable domain in full, with the rest retrieved from reference TRBV19 and TRBJ2-1, is DGGITQSPKYLFRKEGQNVTLSCEQNLNHDAMYWYRQDPGQGLRLIYYSQIVNDFQKGDIAEGYSVSREKKESFPLTVTSAQKNPTAFYLCASSIRAAGTGGNEQFFGPGTRLTVL.

The V and J genes are TRBV9 and TRBJ1-2, with unresolved D. Germline V CDR1 and CDR2: SGDLS, YYNGEE. The CDR3 extends over 14 amino acids. Trimming shortened V by 0 bases and J by 7 bases, and 13 bases separated the two germline ends. In DNA form, the CDR3 reads TGTGCCAGCAGCGTAGGGGCAGACCCGCGTGGCTACACCTTC. It encodes CASSVGADPRGYTF.

The chain couples TRBV5-5 to TRBJ2-1; D not certain. V lost 5 bases and J 8 bases, leaving 11 bases between the germline ends. The CDR3 consists of 12 residues. The germline gives CDR1 SGHKS, CDR2 YYEKEE (reference sequence). For the CDR3, the DNA is TGTGCCAGCAGATTTGCCCCAGATGAGCAGTTCTTC. This sequence encodes CASRFAPDEQFF.